These T cell receptor beta chains were read from a single sample in a study of metastatic and nonmetastatic thyroid tumors. TCRdb re-clonotyped the PCR reads through MiXCR. This sample has several thousand clones; roughly 15% occur once, and the top ten carry around 5.7%. The material sequenced was blood. These receptor sequences come from a female donor with papillary thyroid cancer or a benign thyroid nodule (not recorded which). Some clones in this sample may be carry-over from other donors' samples. Each CDR3 is given with its conserved first and last residue. Each record gives: V gene, D gene, J gene, clone size, CDR3 DNA, CDR3 protein. The D gene is left open where the match is weak. Part of the rows lack a size; the others show once, few, many or a class for expanded clones.

TRBV6-1,-,TRBJ1-1,medium-sized,TGTGCCAGCAGTCCTACGGGGGCAGGGGAAGCTTTCTTT,CASSPTGAGEAFF
TRBV14,-,TRBJ2-2,many,TGTGCCAGCAGCCAAGATACGCCCTTACTGAACACCGGGGAGCTGTTTTTT,CASSQDTPLLNTGELFF
TRBV11-2,-,TRBJ1-2,-,TGTGCCAGCAGCTTTCGACAGTCTAACTATGGCTACACCTTC,CASSFRQSNYGYTF
TRBV7-6,TRBD1,TRBJ1-5,-,TGTGCCAGCAGCTCCTTCTGGGACAGGGGGACAGATACGCAGCATTTT,CASSSFWDRGTDTQHF
TRBV5-1,-,TRBJ2-5,many,TGCGCCAGCAGCTTGGTTGGGAATCAAGAGACCCAGTACTTC,CASSLVGNQETQYF
TRBV19,-,TRBJ2-7,-,TGTGCCAGTAAAGCATACGGGGAGGACCTAAACGAGCAGTACTTC,CASKAYGEDLNEQYF
TRBV7-3,TRBD1,TRBJ2-3,medium-sized,TGTGCCAGCAGCCCGACAGGGCGAACAGATACGCAGTATTTT,CASSPTGRTDTQYF
TRBV29-1,-,TRBJ1-5,medium-sized,TGCAGCGTGGGGGAGGGAGGTTGGGATCAGCCCCAGCATTTT,CSVGEGGWDQPQHF
TRBV6-4,-,TRBJ2-6,medium-sized,TGTGCCAGCAGTGGGGGCTCTGGGGCCAACGTCCTGACTTTC,CASSGGSGANVLTF
TRBV6-1,-,TRBJ1-5,medium-sized,TGTGCCAGCAGAGCTCGGTGGGGTAATCAGCCCCAGCATTTT,CASRARWGNQPQHF
TRBV12-3/TRBV12-4,TRBD1,TRBJ2-2,-,TGTGCCAGCAGACAGGGGGCGCGGACCGGGGAGCTGTTTTTT,CASRQGARTGELFF
TRBV29-1,-,TRBJ2-1,many,TGCAGCGCCCTCGGGCGGGGGCCTTACAATGAGCAGTTCTTC,CSALGRGPYNEQFF
TRBV3-1,-,TRBJ1-6,-,TGTGCCTGCAGCACCCGACAAAATTCACCCCTCCACTTT,CACSTRQNSPLHF
TRBV6-2/TRBV6-3,TRBD2,TRBJ2-1,medium-sized,TGTGCCAGCAGCAGCGGGGGGGGCAATGAGCAGTTCTTC,CASSSGGGNEQFF
TRBV5-1,TRBD2,TRBJ2-1,-,TGCGCCAGCAGCCGCGAAGTGGGCGGGAGTGTCTTCGGGAATGAGCAGTTCTTC,CASSREVGGSVFGNEQFF